This TCR beta chain derives from a study of blood T cell repertoires in COVID-19. CDR1 and CDR2 (germline): SGHAT, FQNNGV. Between the trimmed V and J ends, which lost 0 bases and 2 bases, there was a span of 10 bases. This CDR3 spans 16 amino acids. Assay used: immunoSEQ multiplex PCR; TCRdb lists only in-frame clones, some missing. The sample has about 290,000 clones, around 90% seen once. Input material: PBMCs or T cells enriched from blood (not recorded which). V usage is TRBV11-2 and J usage is TRBJ2-2, with D possibly matching TRBD1 (5 bases). This receptor was obtained from a woman in her thirties or forties who had recovered from COVID-19. Written as DNA, the CDR3 is TGTGCCAGCAGCTTAGAACCGTGGACAAACACCGGGGAGCTGTTTTTT. This translates into CASSLEPWTNTGELFF.